This paragraph covers one T cell receptor beta chain sequence. Its antigen is unknown. These data originate in a study of CD8 T cells in Susac syndrome. Patients with Susac syndrome fulfilled recently defined diagnostic criteria for definite or probable disease. TEMRA cells were FACS-enriched, unlike CD8+ and CD4+ T cells, which were negatively isolated. RNA was extracted with the RNeasy kit, and a quantity of about 0.5 to 1 ug was reverse transcribed using random hexamers. The authors amplified TCR beta CDR3 across 54 Vbeta and 13 Jbeta using immunoSEQ multiplex PCR. One entry per CDR3 protein, called by TCRdb with MiXCR from the immunoSEQ multiplex PCR reads. The sample shows approximately 100,000 distinct CDR3 sequences, around 94% of them seen only once. Whole-study findings and limits: The authors acknowledged that the study's TCR sequencing and HLA analysis involved relatively few individuals.

Germline lookup yields CDR1 SGHNT and CDR2 YYREEE (reference sequence). The CDR3 loop spans 13 amino acids. V was cut by 3 bases and J by 2 bases, with 8 bases left in between. The chain employs TRBV5-4 and TRBJ1-1, with a tentative D call TRBD1 (6 bases). Sequencing input: CD8+ T cells from PBMCs. The sequence was obtained from a human donor with Susac syndrome. The CDR3 sequence: CASSSGHNTEAFF. The CDR3 coding sequence is TGTGCCAGCAGCTCGGGACACAACACTGAAGCTTTCTTT.